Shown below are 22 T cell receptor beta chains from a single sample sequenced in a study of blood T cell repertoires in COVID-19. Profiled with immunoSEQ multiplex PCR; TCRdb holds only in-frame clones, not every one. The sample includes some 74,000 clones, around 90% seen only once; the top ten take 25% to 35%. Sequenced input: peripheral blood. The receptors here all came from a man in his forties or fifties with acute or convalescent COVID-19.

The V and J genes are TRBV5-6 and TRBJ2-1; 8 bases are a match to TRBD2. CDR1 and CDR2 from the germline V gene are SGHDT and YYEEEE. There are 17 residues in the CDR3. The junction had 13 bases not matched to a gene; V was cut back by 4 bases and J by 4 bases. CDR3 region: CASSPGVAGTGYNEQFF. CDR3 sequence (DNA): TGTGCCAGCAGCCCGGGGGTAGCGGGGACGGGATACAATGAGCAGTTCTTC.

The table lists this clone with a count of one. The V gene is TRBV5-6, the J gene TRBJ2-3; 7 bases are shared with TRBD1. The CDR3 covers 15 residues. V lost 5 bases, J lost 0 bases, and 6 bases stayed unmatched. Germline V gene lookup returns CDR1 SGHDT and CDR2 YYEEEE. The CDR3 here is CASRDGTASTDTQYF. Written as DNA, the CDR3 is TGTGCCAGCAGGGACGGGACAGCTAGCACAGATACGCAGTATTTT.

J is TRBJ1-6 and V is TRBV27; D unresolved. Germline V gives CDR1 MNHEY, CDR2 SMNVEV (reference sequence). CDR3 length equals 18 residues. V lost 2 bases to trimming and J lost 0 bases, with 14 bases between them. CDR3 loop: CASSLSLPLSSYNSPLHF. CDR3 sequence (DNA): TGTGCCAGCAGTTTAAGTCTTCCCTTGAGCTCCTATAATTCACCCCTCCACTTT.

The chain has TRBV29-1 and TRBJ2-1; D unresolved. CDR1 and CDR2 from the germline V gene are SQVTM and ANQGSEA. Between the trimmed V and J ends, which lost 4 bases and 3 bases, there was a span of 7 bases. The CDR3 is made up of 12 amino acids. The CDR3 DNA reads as TGCAGCGTTGCTCTGAGCTACAATGAGCAGTTCTTC. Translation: CSVALSYNEQFF.

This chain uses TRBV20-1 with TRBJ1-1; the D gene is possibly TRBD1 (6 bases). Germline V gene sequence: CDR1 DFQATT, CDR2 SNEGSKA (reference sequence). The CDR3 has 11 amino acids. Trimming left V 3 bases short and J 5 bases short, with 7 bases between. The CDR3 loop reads CSASDRTEAFF. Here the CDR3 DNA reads TGCAGTGCTAGTGACAGGACTGAAGCTTTCTTT.

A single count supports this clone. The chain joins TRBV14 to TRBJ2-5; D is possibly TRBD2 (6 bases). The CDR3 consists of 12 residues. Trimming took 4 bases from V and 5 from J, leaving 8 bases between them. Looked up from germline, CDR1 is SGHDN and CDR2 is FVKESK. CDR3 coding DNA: TGTGCCAGCAGCCCAGGGAGGGAGACCCAGTACTTC. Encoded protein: CASSPGRETQYF.

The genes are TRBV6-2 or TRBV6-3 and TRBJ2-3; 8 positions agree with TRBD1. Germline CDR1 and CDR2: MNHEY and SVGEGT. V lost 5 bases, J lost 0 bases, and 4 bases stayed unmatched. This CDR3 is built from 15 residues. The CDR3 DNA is TGTGCCAGCAGTCCCGGGACAGGAAGCACAGATACGCAGTATTTT. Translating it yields CASSPGTGSTDTQYF.

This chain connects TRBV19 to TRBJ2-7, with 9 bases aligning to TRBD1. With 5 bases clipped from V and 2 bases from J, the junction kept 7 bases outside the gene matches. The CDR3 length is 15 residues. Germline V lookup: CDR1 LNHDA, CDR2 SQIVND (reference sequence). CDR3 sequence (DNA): TGTGCCAGTAGTCCGGGACAGGGAGTAGCCTACGAGCAGTACTTC. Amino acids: CASSPGQGVAYEQYF.

In DNA form, the CDR3 reads TGTGCCAGCAGCTTTAACCAGGGATACGAGCAGTACTTC. Protein product: CASSFNQGYEQYF. The J gene is TRBJ2-7, the V gene TRBV7-3; perhaps TRBD1 as D (5 bases). The ends were cut back, 3 bases at V and 4 bases at J, with 10 bases in the middle. There are 13 residues in the CDR3. From germline, CDR1 is SGHTA and CDR2 FQGTGA.

CDR3 DNA: TGTGCCAGCAGCCTGACTAGCGGGGGCGGGGGAGAGACCCAGTACTTC. Translated: CASSLTSGGGGETQYF. The rearrangement uses TRBV9 and TRBJ2-5, with TRBD2 matching over 12 bases. After removal of 4 bases from V and 4 bases from J, the junction contained 8 bases not matched to a gene. The CDR3 covers 16 residues. Per the germline V gene, CDR1 is SGDLS and CDR2 is YYNGEE. The variable domain in full, completed from reference TRBV9 and TRBJ2-5, reads DSGVTQTPKHLITATGQRVTLRCSPRSGDLSVYWYQQSLDQGLQFLIQYYNGEERAKGNILERFSAQQFPDLHSELNLSSLELGDSALYFCASSLTSGGGGETQYFGPGTRLLVL.

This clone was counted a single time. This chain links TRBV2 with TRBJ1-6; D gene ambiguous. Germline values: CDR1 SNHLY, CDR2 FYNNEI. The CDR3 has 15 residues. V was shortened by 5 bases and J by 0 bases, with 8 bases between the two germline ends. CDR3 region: CASSPSGSYNSPLHF. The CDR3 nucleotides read TGTGCCAGCAGTCCTTCGGGCTCCTATAATTCACCCCTCCACTTT.

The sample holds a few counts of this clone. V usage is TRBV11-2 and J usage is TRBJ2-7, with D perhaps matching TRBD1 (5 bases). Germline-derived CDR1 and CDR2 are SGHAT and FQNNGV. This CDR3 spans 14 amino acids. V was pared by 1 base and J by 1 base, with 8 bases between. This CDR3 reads CASSLVSGSYEQYF. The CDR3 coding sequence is TGTGCCAGCAGCTTAGTTTCAGGGTCCTACGAGCAGTACTTC. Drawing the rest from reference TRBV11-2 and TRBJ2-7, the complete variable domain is EAGVAQSPRYKIIEKRQSVAFWCNPISGHATLYWYQQILGQGPKLLIQFQNNGVVDDSQLPKDRFSAERLKGVDSTLKIQPAKLEDSAVYLCASSLVSGSYEQYFGPGTRLTVT.

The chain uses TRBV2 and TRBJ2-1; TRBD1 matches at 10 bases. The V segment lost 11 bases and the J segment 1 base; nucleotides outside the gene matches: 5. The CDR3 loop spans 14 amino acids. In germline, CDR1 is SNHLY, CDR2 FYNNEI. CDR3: CAEGQGVSYNEQFF. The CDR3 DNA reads TGTGCCGAAGGACAGGGGGTATCCTACAATGAGCAGTTCTTC. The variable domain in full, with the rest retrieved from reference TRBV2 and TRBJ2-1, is EPEVTQTPSHQVTQMGQEVILRCVPISNHLYFYWYRQILGQKVEFLVSFYNNEISEKSEIFDDQFSVERPDGSNFTLKIRSTKLEDSAMYFCAEGQGVSYNEQFFGPGTRLTVL.

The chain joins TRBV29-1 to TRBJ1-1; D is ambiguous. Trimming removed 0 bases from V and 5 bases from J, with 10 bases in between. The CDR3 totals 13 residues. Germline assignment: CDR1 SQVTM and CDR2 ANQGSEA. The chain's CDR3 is CSVEDTEGTEAFF. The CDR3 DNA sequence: TGCAGCGTTGAAGATACCGAGGGTACTGAAGCTTTCTTT.

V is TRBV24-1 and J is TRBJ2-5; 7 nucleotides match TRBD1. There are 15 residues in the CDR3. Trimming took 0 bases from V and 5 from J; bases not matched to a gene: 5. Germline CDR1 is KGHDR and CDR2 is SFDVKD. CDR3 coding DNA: TGTGCCACCAGTGATTTGCAGACAGGGATGGAGACCCAGTACTTC. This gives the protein CATSDLQTGMETQYF.

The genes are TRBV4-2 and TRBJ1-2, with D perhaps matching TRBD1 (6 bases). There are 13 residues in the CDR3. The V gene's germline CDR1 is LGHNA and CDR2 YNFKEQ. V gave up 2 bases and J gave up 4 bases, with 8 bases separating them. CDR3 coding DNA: TGTGCCAGCAGCCAAACAGGGTCCTATGGCTACACCTTC. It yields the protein CASSQTGSYGYTF.

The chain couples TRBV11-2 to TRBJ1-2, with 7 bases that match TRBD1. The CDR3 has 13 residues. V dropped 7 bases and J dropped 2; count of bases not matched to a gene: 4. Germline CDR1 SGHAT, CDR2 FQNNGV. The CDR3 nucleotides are TGTGCCAGCACCCTGGGACAGAACTATGGCTACACCTTC. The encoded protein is CASTLGQNYGYTF.

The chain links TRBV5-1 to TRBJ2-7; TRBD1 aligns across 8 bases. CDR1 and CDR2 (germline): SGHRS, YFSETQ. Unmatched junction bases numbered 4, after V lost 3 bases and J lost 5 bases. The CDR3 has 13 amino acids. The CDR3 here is CASSSPGGHEQYF. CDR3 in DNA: TGCGCCAGCAGCTCACCAGGGGGCCACGAGCAGTACTTC.

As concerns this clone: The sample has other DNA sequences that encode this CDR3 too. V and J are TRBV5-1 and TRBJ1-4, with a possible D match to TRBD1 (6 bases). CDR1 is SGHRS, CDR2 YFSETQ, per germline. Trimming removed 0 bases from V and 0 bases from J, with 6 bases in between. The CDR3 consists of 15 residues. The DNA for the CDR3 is TGCGCCAGCAGCTTGGCAGGGGCAACTAATGAAAAACTGTTTTTT. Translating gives CASSLAGATNEKLFF.

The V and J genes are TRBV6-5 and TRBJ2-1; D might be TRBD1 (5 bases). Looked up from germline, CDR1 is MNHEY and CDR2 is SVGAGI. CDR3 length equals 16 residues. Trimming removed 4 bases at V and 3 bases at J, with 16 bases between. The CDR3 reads CASSSTVSVGYNEQFF. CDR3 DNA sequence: TGTGCCAGCAGTTCGACAGTGTCTGTAGGCTACAATGAGCAGTTCTTC.

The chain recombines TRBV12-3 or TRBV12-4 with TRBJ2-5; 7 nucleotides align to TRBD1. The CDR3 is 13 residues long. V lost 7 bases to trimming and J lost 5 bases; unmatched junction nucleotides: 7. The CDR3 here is CASKGGPRETQYF. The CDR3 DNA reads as TGTGCCAGCAAAGGGGGCCCTCGGGAGACCCAGTACTTC.

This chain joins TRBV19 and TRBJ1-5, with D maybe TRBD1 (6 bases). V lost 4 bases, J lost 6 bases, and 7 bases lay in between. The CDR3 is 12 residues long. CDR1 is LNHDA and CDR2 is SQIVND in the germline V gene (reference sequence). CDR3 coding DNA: TGTGCCAGTAGTACAGGGGTTCAGCCCCAGCATTTT. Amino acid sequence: CASSTGVQPQHF.